This T cell receptor beta chain is drawn from a study of regulatory T cells in long-lasting Graves disease. Study as a whole: New Graves' disease cases had less than 3 months of antithyroid drugs. Points from the study as a whole: New patients shared some 980 public clonotypes, and persistent patients shared more, with approximately 2,600.

As to time point: newly diagnosed GD, antithyroid drugs for less than 3 months. RNA extracted from PBMCs served as the sequencing template. It was an endocrinology department in Xi'an, China, that provided the patients. Relying on iRepertoire HTBI primers and Arm-PCR of CDR3 regions, the team built TCR beta libraries. TCRdb re-analysed the multiplex PCR reads in MiXCR, keeping a single row per CDR3 protein. Of hundreds of thousands of distinct CDR3 sequences listed, about a sixth were seen once; the top ten hold roughly 35%. A note on this clonotype: Its target is not known.

This material consisted of peripheral blood mononuclear cells (PBMCs), taken at new diagnosis, from a patient treated with antithyroid drugs. The sequence was collected from a female donor with Graves disease.

CDR3 amino acids: CASSNGMGTGELFF. The CDR3 DNA follows: TGCGCCAGCAGCAACGGGATGGGCACCGGGGAGCTGTTTTTT. The rearrangement joins TRBV5-1 to TRBJ2-2; possibly TRBD2 for D (5 bases). This CDR3 is 14 amino acids long. With 4 bases removed from V and 4 bases from J, the gap between germline ends came to 11 bases. Germline values: CDR1 SGHRS, CDR2 YFSETQ.